What follows are 30 T cell receptor beta chains derived from one specimen sequenced in a study of shared clonotypes between healthy human individuals. Clones were sequenced by immunoSEQ multiplex PCR, and TCRdb holds only the in-frame ones, with some missing. Of 450,000 to 650,000 clones in the sample, just over 75% were seen once. Sequencing was done on a sample of PBMCs. The receptors here all came from a woman in her 40s in good health. Some clones in this sample may be carry-over from other donors' samples.

This chain links TRBV6-5 with TRBJ2-7; TRBD2 matches 7 bases. There are 14 residues in the CDR3. Germline V CDR1 and CDR2: MNHEY, SVGAGI. The V and J ends lost 0 bases and 4 bases, in that order; junction bases with no gene match: 3. This chain's CDR3 is CASSYSPSGYEQYF. The CDR3 bases are TGTGCCAGCAGTTACTCGCCTAGCGGATACGAGCAGTACTTC.

The V gene is TRBV7-9, the J gene TRBJ1-4; weak D call: TRBD1 (6 bases). The CDR3 runs to 15 residues. V lost 0 bases and J 7 bases, leaving 12 bases between the germline ends. Germline CDR1 reads SEHNR; CDR2 reads FQNEAQ (reference sequence). The CDR3 sequence: CASSLAGSRGEKLFF. The DNA of the CDR3 is TGTGCCAGCAGCTTAGCGGGGTCCAGGGGTGAAAAACTGTTTTTT.

The chain couples TRBV9 to TRBJ2-3, with D possibly TRBD2 on 5 matching bases. Trimming left V 2 bases short and J 5 bases short, with 12 bases between. This CDR3 comprises 14 residues. From germline, CDR1 is SGDLS and CDR2 YYNGEE. In DNA form, the CDR3 reads TGTGCCAGCAGCGTTGGGAGTAGTAGAGATACGCAGTATTTT. This codes for CASSVGSSRDTQYF.

The CDR3 bases are TGTGCCAGCAGCTTGGCCTATTTGGATGAGCAGTTCTTC. Its protein product is CASSLAYLDEQFF. The chain employs TRBV5-4 and TRBJ2-1; no clear D. Trimming left V 0 bases short and J 8 bases short, with 9 bases between. The germline CDR1 and CDR2 sequences are SGHNT and YYREEE (reference sequence). The CDR3 runs 13 residues.

About this clone: This may arise from a read error, as a much more abundant clone is one base away. J is TRBJ2-1 and V is TRBV5-8, with 9 bases fitting TRBD2. The trim removed 4 bases at V and 6 bases at J, leaving 8 bases unmatched. Germline loops: CDR1 SGHTS, CDR2 YDEGEE. There are 15 residues in the CDR3. CDR3 bases: TGTGCCAGCAGCCTCGGACTAGCGAGGGTCAATGAGCAGTTCTTC. Its protein product is CASSLGLARVNEQFF.

Concerning this clone itself: Since a far larger clone is one base different, this is likely a read error. The CDR3 bases are TGCGCCAGCAAAAAGGACAGGAACACTGAAGCTCTCTTT. It translates to CASKKDRNTEALF. The rearrangement uses TRBV10-2 and TRBJ1-1; 7 nucleotides line up with TRBD1. Germline V lookup: CDR1 WSHSY, CDR2 SAAADI. CDR3 length: 13 residues.

The chain joins TRBV6-5 to TRBJ2-2; TRBD1 matches at 10 bases. CDR3 size: 15 residues. CDR1 and CDR2 from the germline V gene are MNHEY and SVGAGI. J lost 6 bases, V lost 5 bases, and 6 bases had no gene match. CDR3 coding DNA: TGTGCCAGCAGTCCGGGACAGGGGTTGCCCGGGGAGCTGTTTTTT. Protein sequence: CASSPGQGLPGELFF.

The rearrangement uses TRBV7-2 and TRBJ2-3; 10 bases fit TRBD2. The V gene end was trimmed by 5 bases and the J gene end by 4 bases; junction bases not matched to a gene: 3. CDR3 length: 14 amino acids. The germline V gene encodes CDR1 SGHTA and CDR2 FQGNSA. The DNA of the CDR3 is TGTGCCAGCAGCCCAGGGACTAGCGCAGATACGCAGTATTTT. Translated: CASSPGTSADTQYF.

This chain uses TRBV9 with TRBJ1-2, with TRBD1 as a possible D gene (6 bases). The CDR3 contains 14 residues. CDR1 and CDR2 (germline): SGDLS, YYNGEE. Trimming stripped 2 bases from V and 7 bases from J, with 15 bases between. The CDR3 loop is CASSVGGLRFGYTF. CDR3 DNA: TGTGCCAGCAGCGTGGGGGGCCTCCGCTTTGGCTACACCTTC.

A note on this clone: This is likely an artifact of a read error, given a far larger clone one base away. The same CDR3 also results from other DNA sequences found in this sample. The chain uses TRBV30 and TRBJ2-5; D possibly corresponds to TRBD2 (5 bases). Trimming took off 4 bases at V and 11 bases at J, with 26 bases between the two ends. Germline CDR1 reads GTSNPN; CDR2 reads SVGIG (reference sequence). The CDR3 totals 15 residues. CDR3 region: CAWTPGTRPGSEQYF. CDR3 bases: TGTGCCTGGACCCCCGGAACTAGGCCCGGTTCGGAGCAGTACTTC. Full variable domain (outside the CDR3, taken from reference TRBV30 and TRBJ2-5): SQTIHQWPATLVQPVGSPLSLECTVEGTSNPNLYWYRQAAGRGLQLLFYSVGIGQISSEVPQNLSASRPQDRQFILSSKKLLLSDSGFYLCAWTPGTRPGSEQYFGPGTRLLVL.

Ten or more counts support this clone. Other DNA sequences in this sample translate to the same CDR3. The V and J genes are TRBV11-2 and TRBJ1-5, with D unclear. With 6 bases removed from V and 2 bases from J, the gap between germline ends came to 14 bases. Germline V gene lookup returns CDR1 SGHAT and CDR2 FQNNGV. This CDR3 comprises 15 residues. This CDR3 is CASSNGPPGNQPQHF. In nucleotides, the CDR3 is TGTGCCAGCAGTAACGGGCCACCGGGCAATCAGCCCCAGCATTTT.

This clone was detected a few times. The chain joins TRBV7-9 to TRBJ1-1; D is uncertain. The germline CDR1 and CDR2 sequences are SEHNR and FQNEAQ (reference sequence). V lost 1 base and J lost 0, with 9 bases in between. This CDR3 comprises 15 residues. CDR3 region: CASSLDSRVNTEAFF. The CDR3 DNA is TGTGCCAGCAGCTTAGATTCGAGAGTGAACACTGAAGCTTTCTTT.

V is TRBV7-3 and J is TRBJ2-1; 12 bases match TRBD2. Germline values: CDR1 SGHTA, CDR2 FQGTGA. V was pared by 3 bases and J by 7 bases, with 7 bases of the junction left unmatched. This CDR3 comprises 16 residues. CDR3 residues: CASSFLTSGRVNEQFF. The CDR3 DNA follows: TGTGCCAGCAGCTTCCTGACTAGCGGGAGAGTGAATGAGCAGTTCTTC. Full variable domain (rest looked up from reference TRBV7-3 and TRBJ2-1): GAGVSQTPSNKVTEKGKYVELRCDPISGHTALYWYRQSLGQGPEFLIYFQGTGAADDSGLPNDRFFAVRPEGSVSTLKIQRTERGDSAVYLCASSFLTSGRVNEQFFGPGTRLTVL.

The CDR3 DNA reads TGTGCCAGCAGTTTTATATTCCCCGGGCGGCCCCGCTCCTACGAGCAGTACTTC. This gives the protein CASSFIFPGRPRSYEQYF. The chain employs TRBV28 and TRBJ2-5; D is unresolved. The J call is doubtful: the DNA matches TRBJ2-7 better. The germline CDR1 and CDR2 sequences are MDHEN and SYDVKM. The CDR3 is 18 residues long.

For this clone: This same CDR3 is encoded by further DNA sequences in the sample. The chain joins TRBV7-9 to TRBJ2-1, with TRBD2 matching 9 bases. The germline V gene encodes CDR1 SEHNR and CDR2 FQNEAQ (reference sequence). Unmatched junction bases numbered 1, after V lost 0 bases and J lost 1 base. The length of the CDR3 is 16 residues. The CDR3 nucleotides read TGTGCCAGCAGCTTAGCGCTAGCGGGGTCCTACAATGAGCAGTTCTTC. This encodes CASSLALAGSYNEQFF.

The chain couples TRBV18 to TRBJ2-7; D remains unclear. Germline V gene data show CDR1 as KGHSH and CDR2 as LQKENI. V dropped 1 base and J dropped 7 bases, with 20 bases sitting between them. The CDR3 loop spans 16 amino acids. The CDR3 DNA follows: TGTGCCAGCTCACCACTGGGTTTGGGCATGCCTTCAGAGCAGTACTTC. It specifies CASSPLGLGMPSEQYF. Full variable domain (outside the CDR3, taken from reference TRBV18 and TRBJ2-7): NAGVMQNPRHLVRRRGQEARLRCSPMKGHSHVYWYRQLPEEGLKFMVYLQKENIIDESGMPKERFSAEFPKEGPSILRIQQVVRGDSAAYFCASSPLGLGMPSEQYFGPGTRLTVT.

The chain is built from TRBV2 and TRBJ2-3, with 7 bases fitting TRBD2. Trimming cost V 6 bases and J 5 bases; bases outside gene matches: 14. Germline V gives CDR1 SNHLY, CDR2 FYNNEI. The CDR3 is 16 residues long. CDR3 protein: CASSPTTSQTLDTQYF. The CDR3 nucleotides read TGTGCCAGCAGCCCCACGACTAGCCAAACATTAGATACGCAGTATTTT.

This sequence joins TRBV11-2 and TRBJ2-7; possibly TRBD2 for D (6 bases). The CDR3 consists of 15 residues. V dropped 2 bases and J dropped 2 bases, with 13 bases sitting between them. CDR1 and CDR2 (germline): SGHAT, FQNNGV. The CDR3 here is CASSLFPGDPYEQYF. The CDR3 nucleotides read TGTGCCAGCAGCTTATTTCCGGGAGACCCCTACGAGCAGTACTTC.

This clone has only a few counts. This sequence joins TRBV6-4 and TRBJ2-2; D is possibly TRBD1 (6 bases). The CDR3 is made up of 15 amino acids. V lost 4 bases, J lost 4 bases, and 13 bases lay in between. Germline assignment: CDR1 MRHNA and CDR2 SNTAGT. CDR3 residues: CASSVEGEGTGELFF. CDR3 sequence (DNA): TGTGCCAGCAGTGTTGAGGGGGAAGGCACCGGGGAGCTGTTTTTT.

This clone was recorded a few times. The J gene is TRBJ2-1, the V gene TRBV4-1; 9 positions match TRBD2. This CDR3 has 15 residues. Germline loops: CDR1 MGHRA, CDR2 YSYEKL. V lost 6 bases to trimming and J lost 3 bases; unmatched junction nucleotides: 6. The CDR3 DNA reads TGCGCCAGCAGTTTTAGCGGGAGTCACTACAATGAGCAGTTCTTC. The encoded protein is CASSFSGSHYNEQFF.

The chain joins TRBV12-5 to TRBJ1-2; 9 bases agree with TRBD1. Germline assignment: CDR1 LGHNT and CDR2 FRNRAP. Trimming took 1 base from V and 3 from J; bases not matched to a gene: 6. CDR3 length: 16 amino acids. Here the CDR3 reads CASGLAKGQGHYGYTF. Written as DNA, the CDR3 is TGTGCTAGTGGTTTGGCCAAGGGACAGGGCCACTATGGCTACACCTTC.

The chain has TRBV7-2 and TRBJ2-7, with D maybe TRBD2 (6 bases). Between the trimmed V and J ends, which lost 1 base and 2 bases, there was a span of 12 bases. The CDR3 spans 15 residues. Germline V CDR1 and CDR2: SGHTA, FQGNSA. CDR3 loop: CASSLEGTLPYEQYF. The CDR3 DNA is TGTGCCAGCAGCTTAGAAGGGACTCTCCCCTACGAGCAGTACTTC.

This clone was seen a handful of times. V usage is TRBV10-3 and J usage is TRBJ2-1; 8 positions match TRBD2. Unmatched junction bases numbered 6, after V lost 4 bases and J lost 7 bases. This CDR3 has 14 residues. Per germline, CDR1 ENHRY and CDR2 SYGVKD. This chain's CDR3 is CAISGESGRNEQFF. The CDR3 nucleotides are TGTGCCATCAGTGGAGAGAGCGGGAGAAATGAGCAGTTCTTC.

On this clone: The sample has other DNA sequences that encode this CDR3 too. V gene TRBV28 combines with J gene TRBJ2-3; no firm D call. This CDR3 region has 12 residues. Germline-derived CDR1 and CDR2 are MDHEN and SYDVKM. Deletions cut 8 bases from V and 0 bases from J, with 6 bases between. The CDR3 nucleotides are TGTGCCAGCCGAAGTAGCACAGATACGCAGTATTTT. This gives the protein CASRSSTDTQYF.

Worth noting for this clone: Other DNA sequences within the sample encode an identical CDR3. The chain joins TRBV5-4 to TRBJ1-5, with TRBD1 matching 8 bases. After removal of 5 bases from V and 5 bases from J, the junction contained 3 bases not matched to a gene. Germline CDR1 reads SGHNT; CDR2 reads YYREEE (reference sequence). The CDR3 is 13 residues long. The CDR3 loop is CASSSDRDQPQHF. CDR3 bases: TGTGCCAGCAGTTCGGACAGGGATCAGCCCCAGCATTTT.

For this clone: One end of the junction varies from germline; a read error may be responsible. Other nucleotide sequences in the sample specify the same CDR3. The V call is TRBV5-1, the J call TRBJ1-4, with 10 bases that match TRBD1. The CDR3 is 15 amino acids. Germline CDR1 and CDR2: SGHRS and YFSETQ. The CDR3 sequence: CASSPDRGSGEKLFF. Here the CDR3 DNA reads TGCGCCAGCAGCCCGGACAGGGGGTCTGGTGAAAAGCTGTTTTTT.

Regarding this clone: Just one base apart from a much larger clone, this may be a read error. As the CDR3 is not closed by the conserved phenylalanine or tryptophan, this likely results from a read error. This chain links TRBV19 with TRBJ1-1; D might be TRBD1 (6 bases). Trimming cost V 4 bases and J 6 bases, with 15 bases left between them. The CDR3 has 14 amino acids. The germline CDR1 and CDR2 sequences are LNHDA and SQIVND (reference sequence). The DNA for the CDR3 is TGTGCCAGTAGTACTCAACAGGGAACGGCTGAAGCTTTCCTT. Its protein product is CASSTQQGTAEAFL.

This chain uses TRBV28 with TRBJ2-4; the match to TRBD2 covers 8 bases. The germline V gene encodes CDR1 MDHEN and CDR2 SYDVKM. The length of the CDR3 is 18 residues. The V segment lost 2 bases and the J segment 0 bases; nucleotides outside the gene matches: 9. CDR3 nucleotides: TGTGCCAGCAGTTTACTTAGCGGGATCTCCGTAGCCAAAAACATTCAGTACTTC. This codes for CASSLLSGISVAKNIQYF.

The chain joins TRBV7-3 to TRBJ2-5, with D perhaps given as TRBD1 or TRBD2 (5 bases each). There are 13 residues in the CDR3. Germline CDR1 reads SGHTA; CDR2 reads FQGTGA. The germline V and J ends were trimmed by 2 bases and 4 bases, with 8 bases remaining between them. The DNA for the CDR3 is TGTGCCAGCAGCTTACGGGACGGAGAGACCCAGTACTTC. Translated, it gives CASSLRDGETQYF. The whole variable domain, remainder taken from reference TRBV7-3 and TRBJ2-5, is GAGVSQTPSNKVTEKGKYVELRCDPISGHTALYWYRQSLGQGPEFLIYFQGTGAADDSGLPNDRFFAVRPEGSVSTLKIQRTERGDSAVYLCASSLRDGETQYFGPGTRLLVL.

This chain connects TRBV6-6 to TRBJ1-1; 9 bases are a match to TRBD1. The ends lost 6 bases at V and 3 bases at J; junction bases unmatched: 5. The CDR3 runs to 14 residues. Germline CDR1 reads MNHNY; CDR2 reads SVGAGI (reference sequence). CDR3 in DNA: TGTGCCAGCAGGACAGGGGGTAGTCACACTGAAGCTTTCTTT. It translates to CASRTGGSHTEAFF.